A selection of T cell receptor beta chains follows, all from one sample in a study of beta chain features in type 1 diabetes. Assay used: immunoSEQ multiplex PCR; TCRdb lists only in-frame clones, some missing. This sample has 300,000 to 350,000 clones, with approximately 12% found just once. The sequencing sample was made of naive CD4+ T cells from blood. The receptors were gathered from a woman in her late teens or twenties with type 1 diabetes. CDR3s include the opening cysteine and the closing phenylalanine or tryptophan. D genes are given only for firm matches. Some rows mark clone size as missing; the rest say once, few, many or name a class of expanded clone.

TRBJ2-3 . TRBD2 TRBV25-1 CASSDPSASGRVTDTQYF TGTGCCAGCAGTGACCCGTCGGCTAGCGGGAGGGTCACAGATACGCAGTATTTT
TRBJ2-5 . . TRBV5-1 CASSLESSQETQYF TGCGCCAGCAGCTTGGAATCTAGCCAAGAGACCCAGTACTTC
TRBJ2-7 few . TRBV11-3 CASSQSERREQYF TGTGCCAGCAGCCAATCCGAGCGGCGCGAGCAGTACTTC
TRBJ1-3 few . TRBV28 CASSLWGRGNTIYF TGTGCCAGCAGTTTATGGGGCCGTGGAAACACCATATATTTT
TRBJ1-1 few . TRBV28 CASTTNTEAFF TGTGCCAGCACTACGAACACTGAAGCTTTCTTT
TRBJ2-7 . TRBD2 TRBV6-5 CASSYSTLAGAYEQYF TGTGCCAGCAGTTACTCGACCCTAGCGGGAGCCTACGAGCAGTACTTC
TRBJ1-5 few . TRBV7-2 CASSRSGGESNQPQHF TGTGCCAGCAGCCGCAGTGGGGGCGAGAGCAATCAGCCCCAGCATTTT
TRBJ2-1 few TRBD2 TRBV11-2 CASRPRTSGAYNEQFF TGTGCCAGCAGACCCCGGACTAGCGGGGCTTACAATGAGCAGTTCTTC
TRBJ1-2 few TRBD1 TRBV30 CAWSGQGNYDGYTF TGTGCCTGGAGTGGACAGGGTAATTACGATGGCTACACCTTC
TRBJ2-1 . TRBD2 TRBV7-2 CASSLESASGEQFF TGTGCCAGCAGCTTAGAGTCGGCTAGCGGTGAGCAGTTCTTC
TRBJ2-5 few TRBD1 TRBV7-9 CASSARQGRETQYF TGTGCCAGCAGCGCGAGACAGGGGCGGGAGACCCAGTACTTC
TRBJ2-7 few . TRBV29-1 CSVGTDRNEQYF TGCAGCGTTGGGACAGATCGCAACGAGCAGTACTTC
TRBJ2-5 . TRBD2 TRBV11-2 CASSLLLAGGETQYF TGTGCCAGCAGCTTACTACTAGCGGGAGGAGAGACCCAGTACTTC
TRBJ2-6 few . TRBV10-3 CAISEFVSGLGANVLTF TGTGCCATCAGTGAGTTCGTCTCTGGGCTTGGGGCCAACGTCCTGACTTTC
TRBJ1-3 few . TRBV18 CASSPEEGLTGNTIYF TGTGCCAGCTCACCCGAGGAGGGACTCACTGGAAACACCATATATTTT
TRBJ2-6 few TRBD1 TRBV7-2 CASSQGTGGASGANVLTF TGTGCCAGCAGCCAAGGGACAGGGGGCGCTTCTGGGGCCAACGTCCTGACTTTC
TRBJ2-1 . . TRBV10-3 CAISEVTTNEQFF TGTGCCATCAGTGAGGTCACAACGAATGAGCAGTTCTTC
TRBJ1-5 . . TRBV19 CASSIQAYGDQPQHF TGTGCCAGTAGTATCCAGGCATACGGGGATCAGCCCCAGCATTTT
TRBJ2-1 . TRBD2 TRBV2 CASSGGSYNEQFF TGTGCCAGCTCGGGGGGTTCGTACAATGAGCAGTTCTTC
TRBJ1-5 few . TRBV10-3 CAISETGQNNQPQHF TGTGCCATCAGTGAGACCGGACAGAACAATCAGCCCCAGCATTTT
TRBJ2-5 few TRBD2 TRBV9 CASSVAPSGRGGETQYF TGTGCCAGCAGCGTAGCCCCTAGCGGGAGAGGGGGGGAGACCCAGTACTTC
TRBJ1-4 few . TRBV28 CASSTWEPRGEKLFF TGTGCCAGCAGTACCTGGGAACCCAGGGGTGAAAAACTGTTTTTT
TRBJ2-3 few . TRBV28 CASSLKGDTQYF TGTGCCAGCAGTTTGAAGGGGGATACGCAGTATTTT
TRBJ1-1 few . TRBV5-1 CASSLERLDTEAFF TGCGCCAGCAGCTTGGAACGTCTAGACACTGAAGCTTTCTTT
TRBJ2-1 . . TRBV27 CASSPQGFGDNEQFF TGTGCCAGCAGTCCACAGGGCTTTGGGGACAATGAGCAGTTCTTC
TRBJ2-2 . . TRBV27 CASSLVALGTGELFF TGTGCCAGCAGTTTAGTAGCCCTGGGTACCGGGGAGCTGTTTTTT
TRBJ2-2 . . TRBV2 CASQRREIGTGELFF TGTGCCAGCCAGCGTCGGGAGATTGGCACCGGGGAGCTGTTTTTT
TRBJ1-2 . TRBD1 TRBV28 CASSLPGTAPVGYTF TGTGCCAGCAGTCTCCCCGGGACAGCCCCAGTGGGCTACACCTTC
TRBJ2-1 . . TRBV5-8 CASSFRRLNEQFF TGTGCCAGCAGCTTCCGGCGGCTCAATGAGCAGTTCTTC
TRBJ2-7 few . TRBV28 CASSHATEQYF TGTGCCAGCAGTCACGCTACCGAGCAGTACTTC
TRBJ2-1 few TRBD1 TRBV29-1 CSVAAGTGFYNEQFF TGCAGCGTTGCTGCCGGGACAGGGTTCTACAATGAGCAGTTCTTC
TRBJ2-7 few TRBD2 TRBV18 CASSPRSGSGIGEQYF TGTGCCAGCTCACCAAGGAGCGGGAGTGGTATTGGGGAGCAGTACTTC
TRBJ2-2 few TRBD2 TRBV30 CAWTGGPAGTGELFF TGTGCCTGGACTGGCGGGCCAGCGGGGACCGGGGAGCTGTTTTTT
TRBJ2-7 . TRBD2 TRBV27 CASCRGLAGDYEQYF TGTGCCAGCTGCCGGGGGCTAGCGGGTGACTACGAGCAGTACTTC
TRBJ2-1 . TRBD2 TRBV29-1 CSAPPASGSLSYNEQFF TGCAGCGCCCCGCCGGCTAGCGGGAGTCTGTCCTACAATGAGCAGTTCTTC
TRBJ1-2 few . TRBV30 CAFGRGEHGYTF TGTGCCTTCGGGAGGGGGGAACATGGCTACACCTTC
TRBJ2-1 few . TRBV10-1 CASSQGMYEQFF TGCGCCAGTTCGCAGGGGATGTATGAGCAGTTCTTC
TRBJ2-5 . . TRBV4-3 CASSQEGRGGRETQYF TGCGCCAGCAGCCAAGAGGGCAGGGGAGGGCGGGAGACCCAGTACTTC
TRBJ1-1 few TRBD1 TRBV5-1 CASSSPGGWEAFF TGCGCCAGCAGCTCGCCAGGGGGCTGGGAAGCTTTCTTT
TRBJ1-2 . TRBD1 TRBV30 CAWRTGTDYGYTF TGTGCCTGGAGGACCGGGACAGACTATGGCTACACCTTC